The 5 T cell receptor beta chains given below trace back to one sample, sequenced in a study of T cell repertoires in cytomegalovirus infection (dated by TCRdb to 2018 to 2020). What this sample's treatment or condition label stands for: in vitro stimulation with specific CMV peptide epitopes to enrich CMV-specific T cells. No cognate antigen is known for these TCRs. TCRdb records Illumina HiSeq 1500 as the sequencer. The public reads were reprocessed in TCRdb via fastp at Q25 and MiXCR, keeping in-frame beta chains. Records with the same CDR3 protein are collapsed into one entry carrying the most frequent genes and DNA. The sample table lists about 27,000 distinct CDR3 sequences, around 19% of them with a count of one. The biggest ten clones account for more than 80% of the sample. The sequences come from CD8+ T cells from cultured PBMCs, collected from culture after CMV antigen stimulation. These receptors originate from a human donor in good health (CMV status not recorded). Some clones in this sample may be carry-over from other donors' samples.

This clonotype was counted between two and nine times. The rearrangement uses TRBV15 and TRBJ1-3, with no clear D. This CDR3 has 15 residues. Trimming cost V 0 bases and J 4 bases, with 10 bases left between them. The V gene's germline CDR1 is LNHNV and CDR2 YYDKDF (reference sequence). The CDR3: CATSRDGGPGNTIYF. The CDR3 bases are TGTGCCACCAGCAGAGATGGAGGCCCGGGAAACACCATATATTTT.

The chain joins TRBV7-8 to TRBJ2-4; D is perhaps TRBD1 (5 bases). Germline V lookup: CDR1 SGHVS, CDR2 FQNEAQ. CDR3 size: 16 residues. Trimming shortened V by 1 base and J by 3 bases, and 13 bases separated the two germline ends. CDR3 DNA: TGTGCCAGCAGCTTAGTAGGCCAGGGCGGCAAAAACATTCAGTACTTC. Its protein product is CASSLVGQGGKNIQYF.

To note about this clonotype: The junction does not match germline at one end; this may be a read error. This chain uses TRBV6-5 with TRBJ2-7; perhaps TRBD2 as D (6 bases). Germline CDR1 reads MNHEY; CDR2 reads SVGAGI. The CDR3 runs to 14 residues. The CDR3 is CARSYRDFGYEQYF. The CDR3, as DNA: TGTGCCCGCAGTTACCGGGACTTTGGCTACGAGCAGTACTTC.

This clonotype was seen repeatedly, ten times or more. The chain couples TRBV14 to TRBJ2-1; tentative D call: TRBD2 (6 bases). Trimming cost V 4 bases and J 0 bases, with 10 bases left between them. CDR3 length: 15 residues. Germline V gives CDR1 SGHDN, CDR2 FVKESK. CDR3 sequence reads: CASSPGVTSYNEQFF. As DNA, the CDR3 is TGTGCCAGCAGCCCGGGGGTCACCTCCTACAATGAGCAGTTCTTC.

This chain joins TRBV12-3 or TRBV12-4 and TRBJ2-2; TRBD2 aligns across 9 bases. There are 17 residues in the CDR3. The V gene end was trimmed by 6 bases and the J gene end by 5 bases; junction bases not matched to a gene: 13. The DNA for the CDR3 is TGTGCCAGCAGCCACCGGGAGGTAGCGGGAGAAACCGGGGAGCTGTTTTTT. It yields the protein CASSHREVAGETGELFF.